Each of the 22 T cell receptor beta chains below was sequenced from the same sample in a study of tumor-infiltrating lymphocytes in primary liver carcinoma. Reverse transcription of approximately 500 ng total RNA with a constant-region primer produced TCR beta cDNA. Three-round nested multiplex PCR performed with slightly modified ARM-PCR produced the TCR beta libraries. TRBV1-TRBV30 forward primers and a C-beta reverse primer were used in the first two PCR rounds, which each ran for 9 to 10 cycles. TCRdb fed the multiplex PCR reads into MiXCR, producing one record per CDR3 protein. The data show around 56,000 distinct CDR3 sequences, with 71% seen just once and roughly three fifths held by the top ten. From roughly 21-30 mg of unsorted bulk tissue, DNA and RNA were co-extracted together. Sequencing was performed on liver tumor tissue from sampling region 2. Documented subset: tumor region T2, inferior pole. These receptors all stem from a man aged 40-49 years with primary liver carcinoma and hepatitis B virus infection.

About this clonotype: A junction boundary mismatches the germline segment, possibly from a read error. V usage is TRBV4-2 and J usage is TRBJ1-1, with 8 bases that match TRBD1. Germline CDR1 reads LGHNA; CDR2 reads YNFKEQ. The length of the CDR3 is 17 residues. CDR3 region: CASSQGYGQGFGTEAFF. The CDR3 DNA reads TGTGCCAGCAGCCAAGGGTACGGACAGGGTTTTGGGACTGAAGCCTTCTTT.

To note about this clonotype: It is likely a read error, because the conserved phenylalanine at the end of the CDR3 is missing. The gene calls are TRBV4-2 and TRBJ2-3; TRBD2 agrees at 7 bases. Germline CDR1 reads LGHNA; CDR2 reads YNFKEQ. The CDR3 consists of 18 residues. J was trimmed by 5 bases and V by 0 bases; bases with no gene match: 14. This chain's CDR3 is CASSQDLALAEKLDTQYS. The CDR3 DNA reads TGTGCCAGCAGCCAAGATCTGGCGCTAGCGGAGAAACTAGATACGCAGTATTCT.

With respect to this clonotype: Relative to the germline gene, one junction end is altered; a read error may explain this. J is TRBJ2-7 and V is TRBV6-2 or TRBV6-3, with D possibly matching TRBD2 (5 bases). The germline gives CDR1 MNHEY, CDR2 SVGEGT. CDR3 length: 15 residues. CDR3 coding DNA: TGTGGCAGCATCCGACCCGGGATTCCTGTCTACGAGCAATACTTC. Translating it yields CGSIRPGIPVYEQYF.

The chain carries TRBV12-3 or TRBV12-4 and TRBJ2-5, with 8 nucleotides matching TRBD2. This CDR3 has 15 amino acids. The CDR3 loop is CVNRAGELAGETQYF. The CDR3 region has the DNA TGTGTCAACAGGGCGGGTGAGCTAGCGGGAGAGACCCAGTACTTC.

As for this clonotype: The CDR3 ends on some other residue instead of the conserved phenylalanine or tryptophan, so this is likely a read error. The gene calls are TRBV5-1 and TRBJ2-7, with D perhaps being TRBD1 or TRBD2 (7 bases each). The CDR3 length is 13 residues. Germline V CDR1 and CDR2: SGHRS, YFSETQ. CDR3 in amino acids: CASSQGGTYEQYL. The CDR3 nucleotides are TGCGCCAGCAGCCAGGGGGGGACCTATGAGCAGTACCTC.

Points on this clonotype: Germline and junction disagree at one end, which may indicate a read error. The genes are TRBV28 and TRBJ2-7, with D perhaps assigned TRBD1 or TRBD2 (5 bases each). There are 15 residues in the CDR3. Per germline, CDR1 MDHEN and CDR2 SYDVKM. The CDR3 protein is CASSMGRQDSYEQHF. The CDR3 coding sequence is TGTGCCAGCAGTATGGGACGGCAGGATTCCTACGAGCAGCACTTC.

With regard to this clonotype: At one end, the junction sequence differs from germline, possibly due to a read error. The chain uses TRBV5-5 and TRBJ1-1; perhaps TRBD1 as D (6 bases). Germline CDR1 is SGHKS and CDR2 is YYEKEE (reference sequence). This CDR3 spans 17 amino acids. The CDR3 region is CASSFGGQWGMNAEAFF. CDR3 DNA sequence: TGTGCCAGCAGCTTTGGGGGGCAGTGGGGGATGAACGCTGAAGCCTTCTTT. Filled out from reference TRBV5-5 and TRBJ1-1, the complete variable domain reads DAGVTQSPTHLIKTRGQQVTLRCSPISGHKSVSWYQQVLGQGPQFIFQYYEKEERGRGNFPDRFSARQFPNYSSELNVNALLLGDSALYLCASSFGGQWGMNAEAFFGQGTRLTVV.

This clonotype appeared many times. The chain uses TRBV29-1 and TRBJ1-3, with a possible D match to TRBD1 (6 bases). The CDR3 consists of 14 residues. The germline gives CDR1 SQVTM, CDR2 ANQGSEA. V was pared by 8 bases and J by 3 bases, with 17 bases between. CDR3 sequence reads: CSLRGGSYGNTIYF. CDR3 bases: TGCAGCTTACGAGGGGGTAGTTATGGAAACACCATATATTTT.

A note on this clonotype: This may be a read error, as it is one base from a much larger clone. V is TRBV5-1 and J is TRBJ2-3, with 7 nucleotides matching TRBD2. J gave up 5 bases and V 0 bases, and 6 bases lay outside the gene matches. The CDR3 extends over 15 amino acids. Germline V lookup: CDR1 SGHRS, CDR2 YFSETQ. The CDR3 bases are TGCGCCAGCAGCTTGGATGCGGGAGTGGGAGATACGCAGTATTTT. Translated, it gives CASSLDAGVGDTQYF.

This chain links TRBV4-2 with TRBJ2-6; 10 bases agree with TRBD1. Germline CDR1 reads LGHNA; CDR2 reads YNFKEQ. The CDR3 contains 18 residues. J lost 5 bases, V lost 3 bases, and 10 bases had no gene match. CDR3 sequence reads: CASSHETGGITRANVLTF. Written as DNA, the CDR3 is TGTGCCAGCAGCCATGAGACAGGGGGCATTACCAGGGCCAACGTCCTGACTTTC.

The chain combines TRBV5-6 with TRBJ2-1; tentatively, D is TRBD1 or TRBD2 (5 bases each). Germline CDR1 SGHDT, CDR2 YYEEEE. CDR3 length equals 14 residues. V shed 3 bases and J shed 9 bases, with 16 bases lying between them. The CDR3 region has the DNA TGTGCCAGCAGCTGGGGGAGCGAGTGGGGTGAGCAGTTCTTC. This translates into CASSWGSEWGEQFF.

As to this clonotype: A junction boundary mismatches the germline segment, possibly from a read error. The rearrangement links TRBV11-1 to TRBJ2-1, with D unclear. The CDR3 is made up of 14 amino acids. The germline V gene has CDR1 SGHAT and CDR2 FQDESV (reference sequence). The CDR3 DNA sequence: TGTGCTAGCAGCTTAGGCGTCTTGAACAATGAGCAGTTCTTC. Translated, it gives CASSLGVLNNEQFF.

The V call is TRBV30, the J call TRBJ2-4, with D perhaps TRBD2 (7 bases). The germline gives CDR1 GTSNPN, CDR2 SVGIG (reference sequence). Trimming removed 3 bases at V and 1 base at J, with 22 bases between. The CDR3 runs 18 residues. CDR3 loop: CAWRFPLGGQEAKNIQYF. The CDR3 region has the DNA TGTGCCTGGAGGTTCCCCCTCGGGGGGCAAGAGGCCAAAAACATTCAGTACTTC.

For this clonotype: This CDR3 is missing its conserved last phenylalanine or tryptophan, likely due to a read error. This chain links TRBV7-9 with TRBJ1-1; 7 bases are a match to TRBD1. CDR3 length: 12 amino acids. V lost 5 bases and J lost 11; bases outside the gene matches: 8. CDR1 SEHNR and CDR2 FQNEAQ come from the germline V gene (reference sequence). CDR3 nucleotides: TGTGCCAGCAGCCAGACAGGGTTCGCTGCTTTCTCT. This sequence encodes CASSQTGFAAFS.

On this clonotype: One end of the junction fails to match germline, which may point to a read error. The rearrangement joins TRBV11-2 to TRBJ1-2, with 7 positions matching TRBD1. CDR1 SGHAT and CDR2 FQNNGV come from the germline V gene. The length of the CDR3 is 15 residues. CDR3 in amino acids: CARSLGGTALGGRTF. The CDR3 bases are TGTGCCAGGAGCTTAGGTGGGACAGCCCTAGGAGGCCGCACCTTC.

As concerns this clonotype: At one end, the junction sequence differs from germline, possibly due to a read error. The rearrangement uses TRBV10-3 and TRBJ2-7, with a possible D match to TRBD2 (5 bases). Germline V lookup: CDR1 ENHRY, CDR2 SYGVKD. This CDR3 is 15 amino acids long. CDR3 nucleotides: TGTGCCATCAGTGCCGGGGAAGCAACCTCCTATGAGCAGTACTTC. Amino acids: CAISAGEATSYEQYF.

About this clonotype itself: A read error may produce the germline difference seen at one junction end. V usage is TRBV14 and J usage is TRBJ2-1; a possible D gene is TRBD1 (5 bases). This CDR3 spans 15 amino acids. Germline lookup yields CDR1 SGHDN and CDR2 FVKESK. This CDR3 reads CASSHKGRFNNEQFF. The CDR3 nucleotides are TGTGCCAGCAGCCACAAGGGGCGGTTTAACAATGAGCAATTCTTC.

On this clonotype: A much larger clonotype is one base distant, so this may be a read error. The chain recombines TRBV11-2 with TRBJ2-1; D possibly corresponds to TRBD2 (6 bases). The CDR3 runs to 16 residues. Per germline, CDR1 SGHAT and CDR2 FQNNGV. The CDR3 here is CASSLERAGRSNEQFF. The CDR3 DNA reads as TGCGCCAGCAGCTTAGAGCGGGCGGGAAGGAGCAATGAGCAGTTCTTC.

This clonotype was detected many times. The chain combines TRBV5-4 with TRBJ2-5, with TRBD2 matching 13 bases. The CDR3 totals 15 residues. Per the germline V gene, CDR1 is SGHNT and CDR2 is YYREEE (reference sequence). Trimming cost V 0 bases and J 7 bases; bases outside gene matches: 3. In DNA, the CDR3 is TGTGCCAGCAGCTTGGCCGGGACTAGCGGGGTGACCCAGTACTTC. It yields the protein CASSLAGTSGVTQYF.

The chain uses TRBV11-1 and TRBJ2-1; either TRBD1 or TRBD2 may supply D (5 bases each). Germline CDR1 SGHAT, CDR2 FQDESV (reference sequence). The CDR3 runs 13 residues. Here the CDR3 DNA reads TGTGTCAGAAGCTTAGGGGTTCGGGATGGGCAGTTCTTC. This encodes CVRSLGVRDGQFF.

The V and J genes are TRBV4-1 and TRBJ2-1, with 12 bases aligning to TRBD2. Germline V gene lookup returns CDR1 MGHRA and CDR2 YSYEKL. The CDR3 covers 13 residues. The trim removed 9 bases at V and 15 bases at J, leaving 12 bases unmatched. CDR3 amino acids: CARNHETSGRGFF. The CDR3 DNA reads as TGCGCCAGGAACCATGAGACTAGCGGGAGAGGGTTCTTC.

As regards this clonotype: The junction does not match germline at one end; this may be a read error. The chain's CDR3 is CTSSYTSSTDTQYF. The CDR3 region has the DNA TGCACCAGCAGCTATACTAGCAGTACAGATACGCAGTATTTT. The chain links TRBV4-3 to TRBJ2-3, with D possibly matching TRBD2 (6 bases). This CDR3 comprises 14 residues. Per the germline V gene, CDR1 is LGHNA and CDR2 is YSLEER.